The clone carrying this TCR beta chain occurred many times. The CDR3 totals 15 residues. V was clipped by 3 bases and J by 2 bases; unmatched bases: 2. Germline V gives CDR1 SGHAT, CDR2 FQNNGV. The sorted Tregs were CD4+CD25+CD127-/low cells. Full-length variable regions came from constant-region reverse primers plus semi-nested Nested Universal Primer A PCR. A single record per CDR3 protein comes from TCRdb applying MiXCR to the 5' RACE reads. The data contain over 25,000 distinct CDR3 sequences, over 25% of them singletons. The chain couples TRBV11-2 to TRBJ2-1; TRBD2 aligns across 9 bases. The sample was tumor-infiltrating Tregs sorted from the breast tumor. The clonotype originates from a female donor with breast cancer. This chain's CDR3 is CASSFSGGPYNEQFF. The CDR3 coding sequence is TGTGCCAGCAGCTTTAGCGGGGGACCCTACAATGAGCAGTTCTTC.